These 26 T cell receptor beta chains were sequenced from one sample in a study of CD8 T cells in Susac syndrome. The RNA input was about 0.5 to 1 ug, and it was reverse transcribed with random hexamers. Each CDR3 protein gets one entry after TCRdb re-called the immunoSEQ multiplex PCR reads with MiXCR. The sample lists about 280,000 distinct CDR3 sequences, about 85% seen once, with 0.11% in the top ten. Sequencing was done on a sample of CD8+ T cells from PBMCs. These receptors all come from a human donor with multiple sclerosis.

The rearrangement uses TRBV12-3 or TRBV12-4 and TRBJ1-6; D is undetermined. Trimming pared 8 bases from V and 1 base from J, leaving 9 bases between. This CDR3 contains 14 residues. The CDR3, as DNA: TGTGCCAGCTCCTCCGGGTCCTATAATTCACCCCTCCACTTT. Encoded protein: CASSSGSYNSPLHF.

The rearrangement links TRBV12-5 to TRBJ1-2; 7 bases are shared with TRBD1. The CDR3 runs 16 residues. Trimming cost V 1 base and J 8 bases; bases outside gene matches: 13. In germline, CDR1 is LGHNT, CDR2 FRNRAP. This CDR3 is CASGLGPGTARDGYTF. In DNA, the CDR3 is TGTGCTAGTGGTTTGGGCCCCGGGACAGCACGTGACGGCTACACCTTC.

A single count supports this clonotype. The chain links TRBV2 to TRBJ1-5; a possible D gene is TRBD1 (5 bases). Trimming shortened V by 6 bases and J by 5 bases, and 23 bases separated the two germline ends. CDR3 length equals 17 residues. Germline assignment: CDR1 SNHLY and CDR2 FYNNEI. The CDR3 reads CASSQYRDPRPYQPQHF. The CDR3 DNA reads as TGTGCCAGCAGCCAGTACCGGGACCCTAGGCCCTATCAGCCCCAGCATTTT.

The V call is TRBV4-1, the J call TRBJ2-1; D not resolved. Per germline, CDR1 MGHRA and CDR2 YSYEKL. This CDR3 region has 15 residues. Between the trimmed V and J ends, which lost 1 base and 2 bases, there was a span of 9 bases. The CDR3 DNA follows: TGCGCCAGCAGCCAAGTCTCAGTAACCTACAATGAGCAGTTCTTC. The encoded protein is CASSQVSVTYNEQFF.

CDR3 sequence reads: CASSPWTGNTGELFF. The CDR3 bases are TGTGCCAGCAGCCCCTGGACAGGGAACACCGGGGAGCTGTTTTTT. The V call is TRBV11-2, the J call TRBJ2-2, with 7 positions matching TRBD1. Germline CDR1 reads SGHAT; CDR2 reads FQNNGV. The CDR3 loop spans 15 amino acids. Unmatched junction bases numbered 4, after V lost 5 bases and J lost 1 base. Full variable domain (rest looked up from reference TRBV11-2 and TRBJ2-2): EAGVAQSPRYKIIEKRQSVAFWCNPISGHATLYWYQQILGQGPKLLIQFQNNGVVDDSQLPKDRFSAERLKGVDSTLKIQPAKLEDSAVYLCASSPWTGNTGELFFGEGSRLTVL.

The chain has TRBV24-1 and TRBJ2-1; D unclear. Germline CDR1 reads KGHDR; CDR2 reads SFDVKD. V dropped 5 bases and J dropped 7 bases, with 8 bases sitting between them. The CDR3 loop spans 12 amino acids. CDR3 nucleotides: TGTGCCACCAGTGGTCCTTCAAATGAGCAGTTCTTC. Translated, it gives CATSGPSNEQFF.

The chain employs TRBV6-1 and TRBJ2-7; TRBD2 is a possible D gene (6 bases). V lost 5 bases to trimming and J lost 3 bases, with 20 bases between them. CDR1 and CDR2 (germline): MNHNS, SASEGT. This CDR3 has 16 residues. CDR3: CASSPELARFGYEQYF. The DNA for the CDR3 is TGTGCCAGCAGTCCGGAACTAGCTCGGTTTGGCTACGAGCAGTACTTC.

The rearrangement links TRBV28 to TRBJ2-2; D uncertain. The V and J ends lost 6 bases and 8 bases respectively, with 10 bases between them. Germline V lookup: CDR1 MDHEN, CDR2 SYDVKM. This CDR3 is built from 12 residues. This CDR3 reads CASSHPQGELFF. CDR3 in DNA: TGTGCCAGCAGCCATCCTCAGGGGGAGCTGTTTTTT.

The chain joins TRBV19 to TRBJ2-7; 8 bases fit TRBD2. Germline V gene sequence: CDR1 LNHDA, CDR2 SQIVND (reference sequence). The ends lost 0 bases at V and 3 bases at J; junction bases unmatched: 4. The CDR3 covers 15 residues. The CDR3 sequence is CASSIDGRVSYEQYF. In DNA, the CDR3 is TGTGCCAGTAGTATAGACGGGAGGGTCAGCTACGAGCAGTACTTC.

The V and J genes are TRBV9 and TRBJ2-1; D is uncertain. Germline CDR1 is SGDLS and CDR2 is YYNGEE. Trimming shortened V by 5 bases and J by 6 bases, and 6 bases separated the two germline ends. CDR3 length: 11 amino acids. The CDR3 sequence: CASSASNEQFF. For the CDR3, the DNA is TGTGCCAGCAGTGCCAGCAATGAGCAGTTCTTC.

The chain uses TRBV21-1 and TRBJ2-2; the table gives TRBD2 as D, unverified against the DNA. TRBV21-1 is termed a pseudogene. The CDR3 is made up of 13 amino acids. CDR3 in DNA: TGTGCCAGCAGCAACGGGATGGCCGGGGAGCTGTTTTTT. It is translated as CASSNGMAGELFF.

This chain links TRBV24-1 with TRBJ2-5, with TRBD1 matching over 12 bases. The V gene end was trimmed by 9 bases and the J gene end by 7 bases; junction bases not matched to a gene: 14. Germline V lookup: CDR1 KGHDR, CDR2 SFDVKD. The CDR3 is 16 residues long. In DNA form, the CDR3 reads TGTGCCACCGGCCCGGGCGGGACAGGGGGCACGGGGACCCAGTACTTC. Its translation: CATGPGGTGGTGTQYF.

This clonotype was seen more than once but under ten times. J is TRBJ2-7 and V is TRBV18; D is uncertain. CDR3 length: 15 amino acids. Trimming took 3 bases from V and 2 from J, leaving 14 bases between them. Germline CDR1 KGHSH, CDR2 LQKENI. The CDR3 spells CASSPLDQRAYEQYF. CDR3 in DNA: TGTGCCAGCTCACCGTTGGACCAACGGGCCTACGAGCAGTACTTC.

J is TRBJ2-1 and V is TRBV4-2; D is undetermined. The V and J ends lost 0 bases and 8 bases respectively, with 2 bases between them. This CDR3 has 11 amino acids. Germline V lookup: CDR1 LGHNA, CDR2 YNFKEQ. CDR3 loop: CASSQEYEQFF. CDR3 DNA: TGTGCCAGCAGCCAAGAGTATGAGCAGTTCTTC.

CDR3 sequence (DNA): TGTGCCAGCCGCCCACCCGGACGGCTGAATCAGCCCCAGCATTTT. It yields the protein CASRPPGRLNQPQHF. The chain has TRBV19 and TRBJ1-5; no clear D. This CDR3 is 15 amino acids long. CDR1 and CDR2 (germline): LNHDA, SQIVND (reference sequence). V lost 9 bases, J lost 4 bases, and 19 bases lay in between.

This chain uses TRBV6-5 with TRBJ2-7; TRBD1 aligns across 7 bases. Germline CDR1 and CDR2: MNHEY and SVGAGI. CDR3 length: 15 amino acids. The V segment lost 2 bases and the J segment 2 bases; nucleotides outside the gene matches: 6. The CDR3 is CASSYPRDSPYEQYF. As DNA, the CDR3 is TGTGCCAGCAGTTACCCCCGGGACAGCCCCTACGAGCAGTACTTC.

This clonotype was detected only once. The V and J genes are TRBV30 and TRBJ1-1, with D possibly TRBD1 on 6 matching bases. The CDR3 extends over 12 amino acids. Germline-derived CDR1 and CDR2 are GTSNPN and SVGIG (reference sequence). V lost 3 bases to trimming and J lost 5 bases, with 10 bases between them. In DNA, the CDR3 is TGTGCCTGGAGCATTACAGGGACTGAAGCTTTCTTT. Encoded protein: CAWSITGTEAFF.

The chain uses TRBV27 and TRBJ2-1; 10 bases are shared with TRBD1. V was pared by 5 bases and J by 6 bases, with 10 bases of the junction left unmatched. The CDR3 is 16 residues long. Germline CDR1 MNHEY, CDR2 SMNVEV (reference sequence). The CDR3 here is CASSKIRTGGSNEQFF. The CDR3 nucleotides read TGTGCCAGCAGTAAAATCCGGACAGGGGGTAGCAATGAGCAGTTCTTC.

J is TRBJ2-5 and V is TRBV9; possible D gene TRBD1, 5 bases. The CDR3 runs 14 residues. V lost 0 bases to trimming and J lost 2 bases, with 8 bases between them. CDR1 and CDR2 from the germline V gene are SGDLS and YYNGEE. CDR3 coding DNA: TGTGCCAGCAGCGTAGAGGGGATGCAAGAGACCCAGTACTTC. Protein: CASSVEGMQETQYF.

In DNA form, the CDR3 reads TGTGCCAGCAGCTTAACTGGAGGGGCCCCAGGGCAGTACTTC. Amino acid sequence: CASSLTGGAPGQYF. The chain recombines TRBV7-3 with TRBJ2-7; D perhaps matches TRBD2 (6 bases). The CDR3 is 14 residues long. Looked up from germline, CDR1 is SGHTA and CDR2 is FQGTGA. Trimming took 0 bases from V and 9 from J, leaving 15 bases between them.

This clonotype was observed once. This CDR3 is CASSLGPGRVNTEAFF. As DNA, the CDR3 is TGTGCCAGCAGCTTAGGCCCGGGACGGGTGAACACTGAAGCTTTCTTT. The chain employs TRBV7-2 and TRBJ1-1; D might be TRBD1 (5 bases). Germline V gene lookup returns CDR1 SGHTA and CDR2 FQGNSA. The germline V and J ends were trimmed by 1 base and 0 bases, with 12 bases remaining between them. This CDR3 has 16 amino acids.

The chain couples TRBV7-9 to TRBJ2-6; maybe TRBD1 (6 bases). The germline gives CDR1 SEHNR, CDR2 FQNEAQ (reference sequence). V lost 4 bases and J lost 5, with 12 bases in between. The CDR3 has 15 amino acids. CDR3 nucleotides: TGTGCCAGCAGCTCACAGGGTTTTCGGGCCAACGTCCTGACTTTC. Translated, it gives CASSSQGFRANVLTF.

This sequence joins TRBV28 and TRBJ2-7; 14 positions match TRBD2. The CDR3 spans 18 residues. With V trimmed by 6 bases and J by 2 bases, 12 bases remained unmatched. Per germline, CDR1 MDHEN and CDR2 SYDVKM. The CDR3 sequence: CASSPRGLAGVRAYEQYF. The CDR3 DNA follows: TGTGCCAGCAGCCCCCGGGGACTAGCGGGAGTTAGGGCCTACGAGCAGTACTTC. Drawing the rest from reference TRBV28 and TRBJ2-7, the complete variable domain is DVKVTQSSRYLVKRTGEKVFLECVQDMDHENMFWYRQDPGLGLRLIYFSYDVKMKEKGDIPEGYSVSREKKERFSLILESASTNQTSMYLCASSPRGLAGVRAYEQYFGPGTRLTVT.

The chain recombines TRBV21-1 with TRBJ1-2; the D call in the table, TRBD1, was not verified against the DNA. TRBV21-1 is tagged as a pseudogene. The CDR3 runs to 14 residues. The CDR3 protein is CASSKTTGSWGYTF. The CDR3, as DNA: TGTGCCAGCAGCAAAACGACAGGGTCATGGGGCTACACCTTC.

This CDR3 reads CASNNLGTGGIEAFF. The CDR3 coding sequence is TGTGCCAGCAACAACCTCGGGACAGGGGGTATAGAAGCTTTCTTT. This chain connects TRBV27 to TRBJ1-1; 11 bases are a match to TRBD1. The CDR3 totals 15 residues. Trimming removed 7 bases from V and 8 bases from J; junction bases left unmatched: 12. CDR1 MNHEY and CDR2 SMNVEV come from the germline V gene (reference sequence).

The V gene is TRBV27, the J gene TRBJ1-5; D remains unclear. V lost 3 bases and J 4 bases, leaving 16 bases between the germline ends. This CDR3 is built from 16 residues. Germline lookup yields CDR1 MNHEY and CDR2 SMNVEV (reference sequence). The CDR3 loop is CASSLFGDLGNQPQHF. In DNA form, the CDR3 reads TGTGCCAGCAGTTTGTTCGGAGACCTGGGGAATCAGCCCCAGCATTTT.